This TCR beta chain is drawn from a study of OX40 agonist ivuxolimab in advanced cancers. General study findings and limits: Dose levels from 0.1 to 3.0 mg/kg saw CD4+ and CD8+ blood T cells expand clonally by week 6. Researchers report that CD8+ T cells had, on average, more expanded clones than CD4+.

This CDR3 is built from 12 residues. V lost 8 bases and J 2 bases, leaving 7 bases between the germline ends. Germline lookup yields CDR1 ENHRY and CDR2 SYGVKD. The count of this clone is one. As yet, its antigen is unknown. TCRdb's table, derived via immunoSEQ multiplex PCR, lists solely in-frame clones and lacks some. The sample has 55,000 to 80,000 clones; more than 85% are singletons. The TCR was taken from an adult with an advanced solid tumor such as melanoma, head and neck, liver or kidney cancer. The chain links TRBV10-3 to TRBJ1-3, with D perhaps matching TRBD1 (5 bases). Sequencing used CD4+ or CD8+ T cells sorted from blood, obtained in a trial of the OX40 agonist ivuxolimab. The CDR3 region has the DNA TGTGCCATCGGGACGACTGGAAACACCATATATTTT. It is translated as CAIGTTGNTIYF.